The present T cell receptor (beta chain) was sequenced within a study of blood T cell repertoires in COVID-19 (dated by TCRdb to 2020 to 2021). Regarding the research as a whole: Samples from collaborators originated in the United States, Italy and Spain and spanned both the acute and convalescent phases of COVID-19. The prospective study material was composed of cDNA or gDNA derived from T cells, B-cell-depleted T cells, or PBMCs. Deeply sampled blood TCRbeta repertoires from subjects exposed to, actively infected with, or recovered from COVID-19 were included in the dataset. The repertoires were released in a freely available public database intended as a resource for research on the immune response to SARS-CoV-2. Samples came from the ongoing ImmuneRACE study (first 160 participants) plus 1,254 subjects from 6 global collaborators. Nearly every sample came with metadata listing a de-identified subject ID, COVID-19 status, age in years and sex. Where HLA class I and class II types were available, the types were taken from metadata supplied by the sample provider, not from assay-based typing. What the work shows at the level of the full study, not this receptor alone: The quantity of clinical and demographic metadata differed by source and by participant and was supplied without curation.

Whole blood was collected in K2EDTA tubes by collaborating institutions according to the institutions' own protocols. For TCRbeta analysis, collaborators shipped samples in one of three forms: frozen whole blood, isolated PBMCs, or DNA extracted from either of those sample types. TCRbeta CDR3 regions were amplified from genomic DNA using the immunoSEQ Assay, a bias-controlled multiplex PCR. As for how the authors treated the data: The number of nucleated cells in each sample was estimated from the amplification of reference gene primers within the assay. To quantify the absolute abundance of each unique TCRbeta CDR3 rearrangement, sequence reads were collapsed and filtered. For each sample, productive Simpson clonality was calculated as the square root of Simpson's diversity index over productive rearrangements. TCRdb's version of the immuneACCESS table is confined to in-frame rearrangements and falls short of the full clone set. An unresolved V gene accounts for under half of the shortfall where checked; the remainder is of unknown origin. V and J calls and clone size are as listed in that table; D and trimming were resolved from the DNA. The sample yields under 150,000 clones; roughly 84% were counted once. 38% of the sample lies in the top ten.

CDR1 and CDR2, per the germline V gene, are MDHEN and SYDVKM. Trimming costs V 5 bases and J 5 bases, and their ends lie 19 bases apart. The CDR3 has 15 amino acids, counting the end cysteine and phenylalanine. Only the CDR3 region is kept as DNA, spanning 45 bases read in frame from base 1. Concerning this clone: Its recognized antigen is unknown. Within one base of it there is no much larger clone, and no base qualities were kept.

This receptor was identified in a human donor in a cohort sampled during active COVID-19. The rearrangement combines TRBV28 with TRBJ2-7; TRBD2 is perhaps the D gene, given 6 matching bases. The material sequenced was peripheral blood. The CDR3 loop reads CASSRPGTRIHEQYF. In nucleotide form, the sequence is TGTGCCAGCAGTCGTCCCGGGACTCGAATACACGAGCAGTACTTC. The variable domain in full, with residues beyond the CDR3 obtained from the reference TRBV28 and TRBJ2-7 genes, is DVKVTQSSRYLVKRTGEKVFLECVQDMDHENMFWYRQDPGLGLRLIYFSYDVKMKEKGDIPEGYSVSREKKERFSLILESASTNQTSMYLCASSRPGTRIHEQYFGPGTRLTVT.